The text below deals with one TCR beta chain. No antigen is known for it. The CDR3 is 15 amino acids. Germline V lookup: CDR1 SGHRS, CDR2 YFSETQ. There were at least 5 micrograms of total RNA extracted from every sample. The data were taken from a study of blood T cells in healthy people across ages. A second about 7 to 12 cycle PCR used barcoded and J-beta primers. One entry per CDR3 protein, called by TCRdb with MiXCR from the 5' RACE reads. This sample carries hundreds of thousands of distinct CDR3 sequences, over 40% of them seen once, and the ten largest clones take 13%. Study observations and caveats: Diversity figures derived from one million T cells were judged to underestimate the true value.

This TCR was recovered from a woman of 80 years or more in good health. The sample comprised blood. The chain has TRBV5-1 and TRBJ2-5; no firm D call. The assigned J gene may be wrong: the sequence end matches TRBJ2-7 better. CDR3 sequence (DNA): TGCGCCAGCAGCCCGACCGGCAGAAGCCACTACGAGCAGTACTTC. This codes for CASSPTGRSHYEQYF.